This T cell receptor beta chain stems from a study of OX40 agonist ivuxolimab in advanced cancers. Study information: Prior therapy, whether anti-PD-1, anti-PD-L1 or anti-CTLA-4, was allowed, and 40% had some. Three dose-escalation patients had partial responses: one with hepatocellular carcinoma and two with cutaneous melanoma. Study-wide results and limits: More expanded clones were found, on average, in CD8+ than in CD4+ T cells. In the 0.1 to 3.0 mg/kg range, CD4+ and CD8+ blood T cells had expanded clonally by week 6.

Trimming at V came to 4 bases and at J to 5 bases, leaving 5 bases not matched to a gene. Germline values: CDR1 SGHNT, CDR2 YENEEA. The CDR3 has 14 residues. Data came from immunoSEQ multiplex PCR; TCRdb stores just in-frame clones and leaves some out. The sample lists more than 70,000 clones; about 91% were seen once. With regard to this clone: Its specificity is unknown.

The TCR originated in an adult with an advanced solid tumor such as melanoma, head and neck, liver or kidney cancer. This sequence joins TRBV11-3 and TRBJ2-3, with 8 bases aligning to TRBD1. The material was CD4+ or CD8+ T cells sorted from blood, obtained in a trial of the OX40 agonist ivuxolimab. The chain's CDR3 is CASSSLDRGDTQYF. The CDR3 region has the DNA TGTGCCAGCAGCTCCCTTGACAGGGGAGATACGCAGTATTTT.